The 28 T cell receptor beta chains in this list originate from one sample, sequenced in a study of vaccination effects on CD4 cells after COVID-19. The data were produced by immunoSEQ multiplex PCR, yet TCRdb's version contains in-frame clones alone and is incomplete. The data show about 48,000 clones, with approximately 79% seen just once and approximately 6% held by the top ten. Antigens of these TCRs are unknown. The ViraFEST assay expanded antigen-specific CD4+ T cells with viral peptide pools before sequencing. Culturing for nine to ten days preceded CD4+ T cell isolation. Vaccine recipients lacked prior SARS-CoV-2 infection and had negative nucleocapsid antibodies. Sequencing was performed on CD4+ T cells from PBMCs cultured with HCoV-OC43 spike peptides, taken before COVID-19 vaccination. As for subset: HCoV-OC43 spike overlapping peptide pool stimulation. The origin of the receptors is a human donor who received a COVID-19 vaccine.

J is TRBJ2-5 and V is TRBV29-1; 7 bases fit TRBD2. The CDR3 sequence is 17 residues long. Germline-derived CDR1 and CDR2 are SQVTM and ANQGSEA. With 1 base clipped from V and 0 bases from J, the junction kept 11 bases outside the gene matches. The CDR3 protein is CSVEGGRASGDQETQYF. CDR3 coding DNA: TGCAGCGTTGAAGGGGGGAGGGCCAGCGGGGACCAAGAGACCCAGTACTTC.

The rearrangement uses TRBV9 and TRBJ2-5; TRBD1 might be the D (6 bases). The germline gives CDR1 SGDLS, CDR2 YYNGEE. There are 14 residues in the CDR3. V was cut by 3 bases and J by 3 bases, with 12 bases left in between. CDR3 residues: CASSAGHPEETQYF. CDR3 DNA sequence: TGTGCCAGCAGCGCGGGACACCCAGAAGAGACCCAGTACTTC.

This clone was seen only a few times. The chain recombines TRBV4-3 with TRBJ1-2; D unresolved. The CDR3 length is 15 residues. V lost 1 base and J 4 bases, leaving 13 bases between the germline ends. Germline V CDR1 and CDR2: LGHNA, YSLEER. For the CDR3, the DNA is TGCGCCAGCAGCCAAGTTCGGGCAGCAAGCTATGGCTACACCTTC. The encoded protein is CASSQVRAASYGYTF.

The chain carries TRBV2 and TRBJ1-4; D is undetermined. The V gene's germline CDR1 is SNHLY and CDR2 FYNNEI. The CDR3 length is 14 residues. Trimming took 3 bases from V and 0 from J, leaving 5 bases between them. CDR3 nucleotides: TGTGCCAGCAGTGAGTGGGCAACTAATGAAAAACTGTTTTTT. Its translation is CASSEWATNEKLFF.

The rearrangement links TRBV19 to TRBJ1-2; 7 nucleotides match TRBD1. V lost 6 bases, J lost 8 bases, and 6 bases stayed unmatched. Germline loops: CDR1 LNHDA, CDR2 SQIVND (reference sequence). CDR3 size: 12 residues. CDR3 residues: CASREGRGGYTF. The DNA for the CDR3 is TGTGCCAGTAGAGAGGGCAGGGGGGGCTACACCTTC.

The genes are TRBV18 and TRBJ1-1, with D possibly matching TRBD1 (5 bases). Germline V gene lookup returns CDR1 KGHSH and CDR2 LQKENI. The V and J ends lost 4 bases and 5 bases respectively, with 14 bases between them. This CDR3 spans 14 amino acids. CDR3 sequence reads: CASSRPTGGTEAFF. The CDR3, as DNA: TGTGCCAGCTCACGTCCGACGGGGGGGACTGAAGCTTTCTTT.

The rearrangement uses TRBV7-8 and TRBJ1-2; D unresolved. Germline loops: CDR1 SGHVS, CDR2 FQNEAQ. CDR3 length: 13 amino acids. The ends were cut back, 4 bases at V and 4 bases at J, with 10 bases in the middle. The CDR3 here is CASSSGGPYGYTF. The CDR3 region has the DNA TGTGCCAGCAGCTCCGGCGGGCCCTATGGCTACACCTTC.

The rearrangement joins TRBV18 to TRBJ2-1, with D perhaps matching TRBD1 or TRBD2 (5 bases each). V was shortened by 3 bases and J by 0 bases, with 9 bases between the two germline ends. Germline values: CDR1 KGHSH, CDR2 LQKENI. This CDR3 has 15 residues. The CDR3 region has the DNA TGTGCCAGCTCACCCCGGGACGTCTCCTACAATGAGCAGTTCTTC. Translation: CASSPRDVSYNEQFF.

This clone was counted a few times. The chain uses TRBV5-1 and TRBJ1-5; possible D gene TRBD1, 6 bases. Trimming removed 0 bases at V and 6 bases at J, with 13 bases between. Germline CDR1 and CDR2: SGHRS and YFSETQ. The CDR3 spans 15 residues. CDR3 amino acids: CASSLGGTTGQPQHF. DNA of the CDR3: TGCGCCAGCAGCTTGGGCGGGACAACGGGTCAGCCCCAGCATTTT.

The chain combines TRBV11-1 with TRBJ2-1; 11 nucleotides align to TRBD1. This CDR3 is 15 amino acids long. Germline V lookup: CDR1 SGHAT, CDR2 FQDESV (reference sequence). The ends lost 4 bases at V and 7 bases at J; junction bases unmatched: 6. CDR3 region: CASSSRDRGFNEQFF. In DNA, the CDR3 is TGTGCCAGCAGCTCCCGGGACAGGGGGTTTAATGAGCAGTTCTTC.

The rearrangement joins TRBV6-5 to TRBJ2-1, with D possibly being TRBD1 or TRBD2 (6 bases each). Per the germline V gene, CDR1 is MNHEY and CDR2 is SVGAGI. The V gene lost 7 bases and the J gene lost 8 bases, with 15 bases spanning the gap. The CDR3 is made up of 13 amino acids. The CDR3 DNA sequence: TGTGCCAGCAAAGGGGGGCAATTGGATGAGCAGTTCTTC. Its protein is CASKGGQLDEQFF.

The chain links TRBV5-1 to TRBJ2-5; 8 bases map to TRBD1. CDR3 length: 15 residues. CDR1 and CDR2 from the germline V gene are SGHRS and YFSETQ. The J segment lost 5 bases and the V segment lost 3 bases, leaving 9 bases of the junction unmatched. The CDR3 DNA follows: TGCGCCAGCAGCTCTATGACAGGGGTCAGGGAGACCCAGTACTTC. It yields the protein CASSSMTGVRETQYF.

This clone was seen once. The chain employs TRBV7-3 and TRBJ2-2, with TRBD2 matching over 12 bases. V was pared by 5 bases and J by 6 bases, with 13 bases of the junction left unmatched. CDR1 and CDR2 (germline): SGHTA, FQGTGA. The CDR3 consists of 18 residues. In nucleotides, the CDR3 is TGTGCCAGCAGCAGAACTAGCGGGGGGTCCCTCTTCTCCGGGGAGCTGTTTTTT. Its translation: CASSRTSGGSLFSGELFF.

This chain links TRBV18 with TRBJ2-5; no clear D gene. V lost 1 base and J lost 5, with 17 bases in between. This CDR3 contains 16 residues. Germline V gives CDR1 KGHSH, CDR2 LQKENI. CDR3 residues: CASSPRASDNGETQYF. As DNA, the CDR3 is TGTGCCAGCTCACCACGGGCAAGTGACAACGGGGAGACCCAGTACTTC.

The chain combines TRBV7-9 with TRBJ2-5, with D possibly being TRBD1 (5 bases). The ends were cut back, 2 bases at V and 2 bases at J, with 12 bases in the middle. The CDR3 length is 15 residues. Germline loops: CDR1 SEHNR, CDR2 FQNEAQ (reference sequence). CDR3 nucleotides: TGTGCCAGCAGCTTACGTAGGGGCCCTCAAGAGACCCAGTACTTC. As protein: CASSLRRGPQETQYF.

The CDR3 here is CASTATLGRTNSGNTIYF. Written as DNA, the CDR3 is TGTGCCAGTACCGCAACCCTGGGCAGAACTAACTCTGGAAACACCATATATTTT. The chain has TRBV19 and TRBJ1-3; no clear D. Trimming took off 7 bases at V and 0 bases at J, with 22 bases between the two ends. This CDR3 is 18 amino acids long. CDR1 and CDR2 (germline): LNHDA, SQIVND (reference sequence).

The chain has TRBV21-1 and TRBJ2-5; TRBD2, the D gene given by the table, was not confirmed from the DNA. TRBV21-1 is recorded as a pseudogene. CDR3 size: 16 residues. The CDR3 nucleotides read TGTGCCAGCAGCCCCCGGCTAGCGGGGGGGCAAGAGACCCAGTACTTC. Translating it yields CASSPRLAGGQETQYF.

V gene TRBV2 combines with J gene TRBJ1-1, with TRBD1 identical over 7 bases. The CDR3 sequence is 13 residues long. CDR1 and CDR2 (germline): SNHLY, FYNNEI. The J segment lost 3 bases and the V segment lost 9 bases, leaving 7 bases of the junction unmatched. CDR3 sequence (DNA): TGTGCCAGTGGGGGACAGTCGGACACTGAAGCTTTCTTT. Amino acid sequence: CASGGQSDTEAFF.

The chain uses TRBV5-1 and TRBJ2-3; the D call may be TRBD1 or TRBD2 (6 bases each). Germline V gene data show CDR1 as SGHRS and CDR2 as YFSETQ. The CDR3 sequence is 14 residues long. The V end was cut by 5 bases, the J end by 6 bases, with 16 bases between. CDR3 protein: CASRRDNLGDTQYF. As DNA, the CDR3 is TGCGCCAGCAGGCGGGACAACCTAGGGGATACGCAGTATTTT.

The chain carries TRBV24-1 and TRBJ1-1; D is undetermined. The V end was cut by 3 bases, the J end by 0 bases, with 4 bases between. In germline, CDR1 is KGHDR, CDR2 SFDVKD. CDR3 length: 13 residues. CDR3 sequence reads: CATSDSLNTEAFF. The CDR3 nucleotides read TGTGCCACCAGTGATAGCTTGAACACTGAAGCTTTCTTT.

The DNA for the CDR3 is TGTGCCACCAGTGATGCCCGGGCCCCCCAAGAGACCCAGTACTTC. Translating gives CATSDARAPQETQYF. The rearrangement joins TRBV24-1 to TRBJ2-5; the D is unclear. CDR3 length: 15 amino acids. Germline lookup yields CDR1 KGHDR and CDR2 SFDVKD. Trimming pared 3 bases from V and 1 base from J, leaving 11 bases between.

This chain links TRBV13 with TRBJ2-2; the match to TRBD1 covers 10 bases. V lost 5 bases, J lost 0 bases, and 12 bases stayed unmatched. The germline V gene has CDR1 PRHDT and CDR2 FYEKMQ (reference sequence). The CDR3 consists of 19 residues. The CDR3 nucleotides are TGTGCCAGCAGCGCCACGCGGGACAGGGGCTACTCGAACACCGGGGAGCTGTTTTTT. Translated, it gives CASSATRDRGYSNTGELFF.

The chain couples TRBV19 to TRBJ2-3; 14 nucleotides line up with TRBD2. In germline, CDR1 is LNHDA, CDR2 SQIVND (reference sequence). The CDR3 is made up of 15 amino acids. J was trimmed by 5 bases and V by 5 bases; bases with no gene match: 3. The CDR3 bases are TGTGCCAGTAGTGTCGGACTAGCGGGGGGAGATACGCAGTATTTT. Encoded protein: CASSVGLAGGDTQYF.

This clone was seen more than once but under ten times. The chain joins TRBV6-5 to TRBJ1-1; no clear D gene. Trimming shortened V by 0 bases and J by 1 base, and 12 bases separated the two germline ends. The germline CDR1 and CDR2 sequences are MNHEY and SVGAGI. The CDR3 covers 16 residues. CDR3 nucleotide sequence: TGTGCCAGCAGTTACTCTAACTTTCTAACGAACACTGAAGCTTTCTTT. It is translated as CASSYSNFLTNTEAFF.

The chain employs TRBV18 and TRBJ2-1; weak D call: TRBD2 (6 bases). V gave up 3 bases and J gave up 6 bases, with 15 bases separating them. CDR1 is KGHSH, CDR2 LQKENI, per germline. CDR3 length equals 15 residues. CDR3 in DNA: TGTGCCAGCTCACCGTCCATTGGAGGGGCCAATGAGCAGTTCTTC. The encoded protein is CASSPSIGGANEQFF.

This clone was counted a few times. The chain carries TRBV19 and TRBJ2-1; maybe TRBD2 (6 bases). Trimming removed 6 bases at V and 6 bases at J, with 6 bases between. The CDR3 has 11 amino acids. Germline V gives CDR1 LNHDA, CDR2 SQIVND (reference sequence). The CDR3 nucleotides are TGTGCCAGTAGGGGGGGCAATGAGCAGTTCTTC. Translated: CASRGGNEQFF.

This clone showed up just a few times. This chain links TRBV30 with TRBJ1-2; D gene unclear. Germline CDR1 and CDR2: GTSNPN and SVGIG (reference sequence). The CDR3 totals 14 residues. The germline V and J ends were trimmed by 3 bases and 4 bases, with 15 bases remaining between them. The CDR3 DNA is TGTGCCTGGAGGTCGGTAGGGCTGATCTATGGCTACACCTTC. As protein: CAWRSVGLIYGYTF.

This chain connects TRBV7-9 to TRBJ2-2, with D tentatively TRBD1 or TRBD2 (6 bases each). The germline gives CDR1 SEHNR, CDR2 FQNEAQ (reference sequence). This CDR3 spans 16 amino acids. The V gene lost 5 bases and the J gene lost 5 bases, with 18 bases spanning the gap. CDR3 sequence: CASSDRDFQGTGELFF. The CDR3 DNA is TGTGCCAGCAGCGACCGGGACTTTCAGGGGACCGGGGAGCTGTTTTTT.